This T cell receptor (beta chain) was profiled in a study of T cells in pancreatic ductal adenocarcinoma. General study findings and limits: Tumor-versus-blood clonality comparisons may be biased toward lower tumor diversity. Unique clonotypes were roughly 8-fold more numerous in blood than in tumor. Tumor and blood clonality did not differ significantly, about 0.12 versus 0.079. The resected pancreatic cancer cohort was biased toward the minority with early-stage disease.

Germline loops: CDR1 SGHTA, CDR2 FQGNSA. This CDR3 is 14 amino acids long. Deletions cut 5 bases from V and 3 bases from J, with 13 bases between. Surgery without prior neoadjuvant therapy was the treatment of the selected pancreatic ductal adenocarcinoma patients. This table comes from immunoSEQ multiplex PCR, and its TCRdb copy is limited to in-frame clones, with some not included. Of approximately 18,000 clones listed, about 88% were seen once; the top ten hold over 0.9%. Points on this clone: Its antigen remains unidentified.

Sample: PBMCs. This clonotype was obtained from a human donor with pancreatic ductal adenocarcinoma. The chain links TRBV7-2 to TRBJ1-1; D unclear. CDR3 in DNA: TGTGCCAGCAGCCAAGCCTCAGGCCACACTGAAGCTTTCTTT. Its translation: CASSQASGHTEAFF.